A selection of T cell receptor beta chains follows, all from one sample in a study of blood T cell repertoires in COVID-19. Data came from immunoSEQ multiplex PCR; TCRdb stores just in-frame clones and leaves some out. This sample has 50,000 to 80,000 clones, with roughly 91% found just once. Sequenced input: peripheral blood. The origin of the receptors is a man in his sixties with acute or convalescent COVID-19. Both conserved end residues are part of each CDR3. The order of the fields is V gene, clone size, J gene, D gene, CDR3 protein, CDR3 DNA. A D gene is named only where the DNA matches it firmly. Clone size, where shown, is once, few, many, or a class for clones that have expanded.

TRBV2	-	TRBJ2-7	TRBD1	CASSENRGPPYEQYF	TGTGCCAGCAGTGAGAACAGGGGTCCACCCTACGAGCAGTACTTC
TRBV7-9	-	TRBJ1-3	-	CASSLELAAGNTIYF	TGTGCCAGCAGCTTAGAGTTGGCGGCTGGAAACACCATATATTTT
TRBV30	-	TRBJ2-1	-	CAWSPLAGYDNEQFF	TGTGCCTGGAGCCCTCTCGCGGGGTATGATAATGAGCAGTTCTTC
TRBV5-1	-	TRBJ1-1	-	CASSLSGNNLNTEAFF	TGCGCCAGCAGCTTGAGCGGGAACAACTTGAACACTGAAGCTTTCTTT
TRBV6-1	-	TRBJ2-2	TRBD1	CASSAPAGTGVTGELFF	TGTGCCAGCAGTGCCCCCGCGGGGACAGGGGTCACCGGGGAGCTGTTTTTT
TRBV2	-	TRBJ2-3	TRBD2	CASRAGLAGGGDTQYF	TGTGCCAGCAGGGCCGGACTAGCGGGGGGTGGAGATACGCAGTATTTT
TRBV7-6	-	TRBJ1-5	-	CASSQRTEKNQPQHF	TGTGCCAGCAGCCAGCGGACAGAGAAGAATCAGCCCCAGCATTTT
TRBV9	-	TRBJ1-3	-	CASSVEARAGLLADTIYF	TGTGCCAGCAGCGTAGAGGCTAGAGCGGGACTCCTGGCGGACACCATATATTTT
TRBV7-3	once	TRBJ1-1	TRBD1	CASSRQGDTEAFF	TGTGCCAGCAGCCGACAGGGAGACACTGAAGCTTTCTTT
TRBV5-4	-	TRBJ1-6	-	CASSVDRNNSPLHF	TGTGCCAGCAGCGTTGACAGGAATAATTCACCCCTCCACTTT
TRBV6-5	-	TRBJ1-1	TRBD1	CASSWGGQGNTEAFF	TGTGCCAGCAGTTGGGGGGGACAGGGGAACACTGAAGCTTTCTTT
TRBV10-3	-	TRBJ1-3	TRBD1	CAIMGQGVGSGNTIYF	TGTGCCATCATGGGACAGGGAGTTGGCTCTGGAAACACCATATATTTT
TRBV4-2	-	TRBJ2-3	TRBD2	CASSQDLLSGVSTDTQYF	TGTGCCAGCAGCCAAGATCTATTAAGCGGGGTTAGCACAGATACGCAGTATTTT